One T cell receptor (beta chain) is described in this entry. This receptor's antigen is unknown. Base qualities are not provided; no much larger clone lies one nucleotide away. This sample stems from a study of cytomegalovirus exposure and HLA in healthy donors (dated by TCRdb to about 2017). Some background on the complete study: In an earlier analysis of approximately 500 of the donors, roughly 300 Gb of sequence data and approximately 100 million unique TCR beta sequences from 150 million to 200 million T cells were reported. Among about 400 genotyped donors of the cohort, an average of approximately 240,000 unique TCR beta nucleotide sequences was sequenced per donor, of which roughly 18% were non-productive. Rather than drawing on any new phenotypic data, the later analysis identified candidate immune exposures from TCR beta sequences and the way those sequences occurred across donors. The genetic ancestry cluster associated with self-reported Caucasian donors included roughly four fifths of the 300 to 400 genotyped donors. A separate validation cohort of more than 100 different subjects was used in addition to the roughly 620-subject first cohort. Class I and class II HLA loci were covered by the typing at four-digit resolution. Donor age, sex, ethnicity and CMV serostatus were compiled together with the repertoire data. Roughly 5 DR-DQ haplotypes were handled as single units for association and clustering, since linkage in the cohort was strong. An earlier analysis of 587 of the donors used high-throughput TCR beta sequencing to judge whether each TCR beta V gene segment behaved as functional or pseudogenic. A later genetic analysis used genome-wide SNP genotypes for about 60% of the 666 donors, treating that subset as a discovery cohort. To predict cytomegalovirus infection status, the study brought together high-throughput TCR immunosequencing, statistical association of individual TCRs with disease status, and machine learning. A later analysis re-examined previously published TCR beta repertoires from roughly 650 donors and added high-resolution HLA genotyping to investigate patterns of TCR occurrence. The study profiled the T cell repertoires of more than 500 subjects by immunosequencing and related them to cytomegalovirus serostatus. Typing coverage differed by locus: A, B, C, DRB1 and DQB1 were typed in about 620-640 donors, DQA1 in approximately 520, DPA1 in nearly 610, and DPB1 in roughly 450. An early release covering roughly 600 HLA-typed donors comprised 300 to 350 gigabases of sequencing data and around 80 million unique TCR sequences. The study was designed to test whether signatures of past pathogen exposure could be identified by cataloging public T cell receptors. All discovery cohort repertoires had been generated using a single sequencing platform. Here is what the overall study found, with its caveats: A later analysis found that TCR association rates varied across HLA loci, with DRB1 alleles showing the most associated TCRs and HLA-C alleles the fewest. Because HLA typing was unavailable for some donors at each locus, only the typed subset was used in association tests. Some IMGT-functional V segments, including TRBV6-2 and TRBV6-3, could not be distinguished by the 87-base-pair reads and were therefore excluded. Linkage disequilibrium might explain the correlated functional status among segregating V segments, but an unknown experimental factor could not be excluded. Several of the top co-occurrence clusters appeared to be linked to parvovirus B19, influenza, CMV and Epstein-Barr virus, according to a later analysis. V-gene and J-gene trimming of TCR beta chains was associated with a missense DCLRE1C variant in a later genetic analysis, and the association was replicated in an independent cohort. The authors suggested that the approach could potentially be generalized to other disease states and immunological phenotypes. Because counts were too low, seventeen rarely observed V segments, including chromosome 9 orphons, were excluded from the earlier analysis of 587 of the donors. According to a later analysis, most CMV-associated TCR beta chains appeared to be HLA-restricted, and the HLA associations seemed to be driven largely by CMV exposure. Broadly in line with IMGT annotations, most TCR beta V segments showed up in productive rearrangements about 87% or about 30% of the time in an earlier analysis of around 550 of the donors. In vitro tests confirmed that a few of the cytomegalovirus-associated TCR beta chains recognize cytomegalovirus antigens. In the study, 150 to 200 TCR beta chains were listed as associated with cytomegalovirus. Compared with equally common non-associated chains, HLA-associated TCR beta chains in a later analysis were more clonally expanded and had lower generation probabilities. A cluster of highly shared sequence variants was judged likely to be a technical artifact of the sequencing pipeline. While some public TCRs were present in many individuals, most TCR sequences turned up only very rarely across donors. At a false discovery rate of 0.05, a later analysis linked 16,951 TCR beta sequences to specific HLA alleles. The classifier was reported to diagnose cytomegalovirus status with high specificity and sensitivity in both the original and validation cohorts. A further reported finding was that TCR beta sequences accurately predicted the HLA-A and HLA-B alleles for most subjects in the first cohort. Sequencing depth was assumed to be roughly uniform across donors in the presence/absence analyses, though that assumption may not hold. Immune exposure information for the cohort was limited to CMV serostatus. According to a later genetic analysis, donors in an Asian-associated ancestry cluster had fewer N-insertions in productive TCRs than the roughly 670-donor mean. In this cohort, only TCR beta chains were sequenced, and detectable features were limited by the absence of alpha or paired-chain data. When HLA alleles, especially DR and DQ, strongly co-occurred, attributing TCR associations to individual alleles was difficult.

The CDR3 sequence holds 12 residues, the cysteine and phenylalanine included. The only DNA kept is the CDR3, 36 bases in frame from the first base. Per the germline V gene, SNHLY is the CDR1 and FYNNEI is the CDR2. Between the V and J ends, shortened by 8 bases and 9 bases respectively, the junction contains 11 bases. Receptor libraries were prepared by the immunoSEQ multiplex PCR assay. For the multiplex PCR, a mixture combining 60 forward primers for TCR Vbeta segments and 13 reverse primers for TCR Jbeta segments was used. Amplification of the CDR3 region of rearranged TCR beta genes was performed with a multiplex PCR assay on genomic DNA. The amplified TCR beta libraries were sequenced on the Illumina HiSeq System as 87-base-pair reads. On the study's bioinformatics: Across the 600 to 700 repertoires, a later analysis counted roughly 77 million unique TCR beta chains, roughly 11 million of which were shared by at least two donors. To remove PCR and sequencing errors, raw reads were error-corrected and collapsed into unique sequences using a nearest-neighbor algorithm that merged closely related sequences. Alignment of CDR3 sequences to IMGT reference sequences was used to assign V, D and J gene segments. For a sequence to be retained, a match of at least six nucleotides to both a V gene segment and a J gene segment was required. A rearrangement was called productive if the CDR3 had no stop codons and remained in frame with V and J, and every other rearrangement was called non-productive. CDR3 was defined by IMGT convention, running from the second conserved V-encoded cysteine to the conserved J-encoded phenylalanine. The earlier analysis of a few hundred of the donors excluded sequences that lacked an unambiguous match to a single V gene segment. An earlier analysis of a few hundred of the donors called V segments functional above 56.7% productive rearrangements and segregating when the between-donor standard deviation exceeded 5%. A statistical classification framework was built for diagnosing cytomegalovirus status from the catalog of TCR beta chain sequences. In a later analysis, V and J genes were assigned by comparing TCR nucleotide sequences against IMGT/GENE-DB human TR gene sequences. Using the TCRdist pipeline, a later analysis assigned CDR3 sequences along with most-parsimonious VDJ recombination scenarios. A later analysis defined each TCR beta chain by its CDR3 amino acid sequence plus V-gene family, and excluded reads lacking a unique V-gene family. In a later analysis, around 600 highly shared, low-generation-probability nucleotide sequences were removed to address suspected cross-contamination and a sequencing artifact. In a later analysis, a clonal expansion index was calculated for each public chain from normalized within-repertoire ranks of inferred template counts. In a later analysis, generation probabilities were computed using a VDJ recombination model fitted to out-of-frame rearrangements, and the results were checked against IGoR. In a later analysis, TCR-TCR, TCR-HLA and TCR-CMV co-occurrence was scored with hypergeometric tests, and a repertoire-size bias correction was applied to TCR pairs. False discovery rates were estimated in a later analysis by permuting HLA or CMV assignments 20 times. In a later analysis, co-occurring TCRs were grouped with DBSCAN, and TCRdist sequence similarity was added when clustering was performed within HLA-allele-positive subsets. For co-occurrence clustering, repertoires with fewer than 30,000 or more than 120,000 public chains were excluded, along with several repertoires with anomalous nucleotide sharing. This is the immuneACCESS table as TCRdb keeps it, with only in-frame sequences that have V and J called. A part of the clones is gone; compared with another copy, unresolved V genes explain less than half, and the rest is unexplained. For V, J and clone size, that table is used; D and trimming come from the DNA. This sample is represented by some 60,000 clones; 87% of them were singletons. The ten biggest clones cover approximately 1.5% of the sample.

The cohort consisted of 600 to 700 healthy bone marrow donors. At the time of sampling, every cohort member was nominally healthy, though immune exposures that went unrecorded were likely present. The donor tested CMV seronegative and was one of the 352 seronegative cohort members. Every donor gave a peripheral blood sample, and the peripheral blood mononuclear cells from that sample were used for TCR beta sequencing. The Qiagen DNeasy Blood Extraction Kit was used to extract genomic DNA from the blood cell samples. This chain joins TRBV2 to TRBJ1-6; a weak D assignment points to TRBD1 (6 bases agree). This sequence was found in a young man in good health and CMV-seronegative. The sequenced sample consisted of PBMCs. The sequence in DNA is TGTGCCAGCGGACAGTTTAGTTCACCCCTCCACTTT. This encodes CASGQFSSPLHF.